This TCR beta chain stems from a study of OX40 agonist ivuxolimab in advanced cancers. In this sample, this clone turned up a few times. The antigen is undetermined. The repertoire was sequenced with immunoSEQ multiplex PCR; TCRdb's copy has only in-frame clones and lacks some. This sample yields about 55,000 clones, of which nearly 80% are seen a single time; roughly 4% belongs to the top ten. CDR3 length: 13 amino acids. The V and J ends lost 7 bases and 3 bases respectively, with 10 bases between them. CDR1 MDHEN and CDR2 SYDVKM come from the germline V gene. General study results and limits: Doses of 0.1 to 3.0 mg/kg were accompanied by clonal expansion of CD4+ and CD8+ blood T cells by week 6.

This receptor was identified in an adult with an advanced solid tumor such as melanoma, head and neck, liver or kidney cancer. This chain uses TRBV28 with TRBJ2-1, with D perhaps matching TRBD1 (5 bases). Sequenced here: CD4+ or CD8+ T cells sorted from blood, sampled in a trial of the OX40 agonist ivuxolimab. Here the CDR3 reads CASTTTDYNEQFF. DNA of the CDR3: TGTGCCAGCACGACGACAGACTACAATGAGCAGTTCTTC.